The 27 T cell receptor beta chains presented below share a single source sample, sequenced in a study of T-cell memory formation after mild COVID-19. TCRdb fed the 5' RACE reads into MiXCR, producing one record per CDR3 protein. The sample carries 250,000 to 350,000 distinct CDR3 sequences, 15% to 20% recorded once. Sequenced sample: PBMCs or a T cell subset sorted from them (not recorded which). These receptors were taken from a man between 18 and 29 years old who had mild COVID-19 (a few samples of this study predate the infection). Cell type and time point are not known.

This clonotype showed up just a few times. The chain has TRBV4-1 and TRBJ2-3, with 10 nucleotides matching TRBD2. V was pared by 1 base and J by 1 base, with 8 bases of the junction left unmatched. This CDR3 is 18 amino acids long. The germline V gene encodes CDR1 MGHRA and CDR2 YSYEKL. DNA of the CDR3: TGCGCCAGCAGCCAAGTAATGGCCAGCGGGGGGGGCACAGATACGCAGTATTTT. Translated, it gives CASSQVMASGGGTDTQYF.

The table lists this clonotype with a few counts. The chain joins TRBV12-3 or TRBV12-4 to TRBJ2-5; 8 bases align to TRBD1. V was pared by 5 bases and J by 6 bases, with 8 bases of the junction left unmatched. This CDR3 is 14 amino acids long. The CDR3 is CASSVGRGLKTQYF. In nucleotides, the CDR3 is TGTGCCAGCAGTGTTGGCAGGGGGCTGAAGACCCAGTACTTC.

The CDR3 region has the DNA TGTGCCAGCAGGATACAGGGGGGGATTGAAGCTTTCTTT. Protein: CASRIQGGIEAFF. The chain joins TRBV6-1 to TRBJ1-1; 8 nucleotides align to TRBD1. V lost 6 bases and J lost 7; bases outside the gene matches: 7. In germline, CDR1 is MNHNS, CDR2 SASEGT. The CDR3 runs to 13 residues.

V is TRBV20-1 and J is TRBJ2-1, with TRBD2 matching over 9 bases. The CDR3 is 16 residues long. The V and J ends lost 3 bases and 4 bases, in that order; junction bases with no gene match: 10. Per the germline V gene, CDR1 is DFQATT and CDR2 is SNEGSKA (reference sequence). The CDR3 DNA reads as TGCAGTGCTAGGGGAACCCAGCGGGGGGCTTACAATGAGCAGTTCTTC. Its translation is CSARGTQRGAYNEQFF.

This clonotype was detected a few times. J is TRBJ1-1 and V is TRBV5-6; possibly TRBD1 for D (5 bases). The CDR3 loop spans 13 amino acids. V lost 5 bases, J lost 1 base, and 9 bases lay in between. In germline, CDR1 is SGHDT, CDR2 YYEEEE. CDR3 nucleotide sequence: TGTGCCAGCAGATTACAGGAGAACACTGAAGCTTTCTTT. It is translated as CASRLQENTEAFF. The full variable domain, rest sourced from reference TRBV5-6 and TRBJ1-1, is DAGVTQSPTHLIKTRGQQVTLRCSPKSGHDTVSWYQQALGQGPQFIFQYYEEEERQRGNFPDRFSGHQFPNYSSELNVNALLLGDSALYLCASRLQENTEAFFGQGTRLTVV.

This clonotype was seen ten or more times. V and J are TRBV6-1 and TRBJ2-7; D remains unclear. The CDR3 consists of 11 residues. CDR1 MNHNS and CDR2 SASEGT come from the germline V gene. V shed 3 bases and J shed 2 bases, with 2 bases lying between them. The CDR3: CASSETYEQYV. The CDR3 DNA reads as TGTGCCAGCAGTGAGACCTACGAGCAGTACGTC.

This rearrangement joins TRBV6-6 to TRBJ1-1; D might be TRBD1 (5 bases). The CDR3 has 15 residues. Germline V lookup: CDR1 MNHNY, CDR2 SVGAGI (reference sequence). V lost 2 bases and J 4 bases, leaving 14 bases between the germline ends. CDR3 in amino acids: CASSYGGWVFTEAFF. DNA of the CDR3: TGTGCCAGCAGTTACGGGGGGTGGGTGTTCACTGAAGCTTTCTTT.

The chain is built from TRBV11-2 and TRBJ1-6; D not certain. Trimming pared 1 base from V and 8 bases from J, leaving 12 bases between. Per the germline V gene, CDR1 is SGHAT and CDR2 is FQNNGV. The length of the CDR3 is 15 residues. The CDR3 loop reads CASSLGETLYSPLHF. The CDR3 DNA reads as TGTGCCAGCAGCTTAGGGGAGACACTTTATTCACCCCTCCACTTT.

This clonotype came up many times. The V call is TRBV6-4, the J call TRBJ2-1, with D maybe TRBD1 (6 bases). The V end was cut by 0 bases, the J end by 9 bases, with 15 bases between. Germline CDR1 and CDR2: MRHNA and SNTAGT. The CDR3 is 15 amino acids. The chain's CDR3 is CASSDSSGAVSEQFF. DNA of the CDR3: TGTGCCAGCAGTGACTCATCAGGGGCGGTGAGTGAGCAGTTCTTC.

This clonotype was counted between two and nine times. The J gene is TRBJ2-3, the V gene TRBV20-1, with TRBD1 matching over 9 bases. The V gene end was trimmed by 6 bases and the J gene end by 4 bases; junction bases not matched to a gene: 8. This CDR3 is built from 14 residues. Germline CDR1 DFQATT, CDR2 SNEGSKA (reference sequence). The CDR3 bases are TGCAGTGCCAATCCTGGACAGGGGCCAGATACGCAGTATTTT. Its protein is CSANPGQGPDTQYF.

This clonotype has just a few counts. The chain recombines TRBV7-3 with TRBJ1-2, with D maybe TRBD1 (6 bases). This CDR3 contains 14 residues. V gave up 5 bases and J gave up 8 bases, with 18 bases separating them. Germline assignment: CDR1 SGHTA and CDR2 FQGTGA. Written as DNA, the CDR3 is TGTGCCAGCAGCGCCCTCGGGACAAGAGACGGCTACACCTTC. Translation gives CASSALGTRDGYTF.

This sequence joins TRBV6-5 and TRBJ2-1; D gene uncertain. Germline loops: CDR1 MNHEY, CDR2 SVGAGI. The CDR3 length is 16 residues. With 6 bases removed from V and 5 bases from J, the gap between germline ends came to 20 bases. The CDR3 spells CASRRRAAYGNNEQFF. The DNA for the CDR3 is TGTGCCAGCAGGCGCCGGGCGGCATACGGCAACAATGAGCAGTTCTTC.

This clonotype was seen repeatedly, ten times or more. The chain combines TRBV7-2 with TRBJ2-7, with 8 nucleotides matching TRBD2. The germline gives CDR1 SGHTA, CDR2 FQGNSA. The CDR3 is 18 residues long. The trim removed 1 base at V and 0 bases at J, leaving 11 bases unmatched. CDR3 sequence: CASSLDRAGRGDSYEQYF. For the CDR3, the DNA is TGTGCCAGCAGCTTAGACCGCGCCGGGCGGGGGGACTCCTACGAGCAGTACTTC. The variable domain in full, with the rest retrieved from reference TRBV7-2 and TRBJ2-7, is GAGVSQSPSNKVTEKGKDVELRCDPISGHTALYWYRQSLGQGLEFLIYFQGNSAPDKSGLPSDRFSAERTGGSVSTLTIQRTQQEDSAVYLCASSLDRAGRGDSYEQYFGPGTRLTVT.

This clonotype was counted ten times or more. This chain connects TRBV12-3 or TRBV12-4 to TRBJ2-1, with D perhaps given as TRBD1 or TRBD2 (5 bases each). The length of the CDR3 is 12 residues. Trimming removed 4 bases from V and 13 bases from J, with 14 bases in between. The DNA for the CDR3 is TGTGCCAGCAGTTGGGGGTCGTGGGACCAGTTCTTC. It translates to CASSWGSWDQFF.

This clonotype appeared many times. V gene TRBV28 combines with J gene TRBJ2-2; D ambiguous. Germline lookup yields CDR1 MDHEN and CDR2 SYDVKM. The V and J ends lost 8 bases and 1 base respectively, with 14 bases between them. The CDR3 loop spans 15 amino acids. The CDR3 DNA sequence: TGTGCCAGCGCCAGGATCCGGGTGAACACCGGGGAGCTGTTTTTT. Protein product: CASARIRVNTGELFF.

The CDR3 bases are TGCGCCAGCAGCCAAGATAGGTGGGGGCTTTGGGGCAAGAACACTGAAGCTTTCTTT. This codes for CASSQDRWGLWGKNTEAFF. The V gene is TRBV4-3, the J gene TRBJ1-1, with a weak D call TRBD1 (6 bases). Germline V gives CDR1 LGHNA, CDR2 YSLEER. The CDR3 covers 19 residues. The germline V and J ends were trimmed by 0 bases and 1 base, with 21 bases remaining between them.

This chain uses TRBV6-5 with TRBJ2-4; no reliable D call. The V gene lost 2 bases and the J gene lost 5 bases, with 13 bases spanning the gap. Germline V lookup: CDR1 MNHEY, CDR2 SVGAGI. There are 15 residues in the CDR3. CDR3: CASSYTENGENIQYF. The CDR3, as DNA: TGTGCCAGCAGTTACACAGAGAATGGTGAAAACATTCAGTACTTC.

The J gene is TRBJ2-2, the V gene TRBV5-1; 12 bases align to TRBD2. Germline CDR1 SGHRS, CDR2 YFSETQ. J lost 6 bases, V lost 4 bases, and 7 bases had no gene match. The CDR3 has 16 residues. The CDR3 region has the DNA TGCGCCAGCAGCCCTTCTAGCGGGGGGGTCGCCGGGGAGCTGTTTTTT. The encoded protein is CASSPSSGGVAGELFF.

V gene TRBV20-1 combines with J gene TRBJ2-5; D is possibly TRBD1 (5 bases). The length of the CDR3 is 20 residues. Per the germline V gene, CDR1 is DFQATT and CDR2 is SNEGSKA (reference sequence). V was shortened by 1 base and J by 4 bases, with 31 bases between the two germline ends. The CDR3 coding sequence is TGCAGTGCTAGAGCCCCGCGACTTAAGGGGAAGGTTGGATTTGGAGAGACCCAGTACTTC. Protein sequence: CSARAPRLKGKVGFGETQYF.

This clonotype was seen a few times. This chain joins TRBV7-2 and TRBJ2-5, with no clear D. This CDR3 spans 12 amino acids. V dropped 1 base and J dropped 4 bases, with 4 bases sitting between them. Germline values: CDR1 SGHTA, CDR2 FQGNSA. CDR3 DNA: TGTGCCAGCAGCTTAGATTCAGAGACCCAGTACTTC. It yields the protein CASSLDSETQYF.

This clonotype was observed at least ten times. The chain recombines TRBV2 with TRBJ2-2; no reliable D call. The CDR3 has 16 residues. Germline-derived CDR1 and CDR2 are SNHLY and FYNNEI. V lost 6 bases, J lost 1 base, and 15 bases lay in between. The CDR3 bases are TGTGCCAGCAGGCAGCGTTTGGGTAGGAACACCGGGGAGCTGTTTTTT. As protein: CASRQRLGRNTGELFF.

This clonotype was counted only a few times. The V gene is TRBV5-1, the J gene TRBJ2-7, with D perhaps given as TRBD1 or TRBD2 (5 bases each). CDR1 and CDR2 (germline): SGHRS, YFSETQ. Trimming removed 0 bases from V and 1 base from J, with 20 bases in between. CDR3 length equals 18 residues. CDR3: CASSLAGSGTDLSYEQYF. The CDR3 DNA reads as TGCGCCAGCAGCTTGGCGGGATCCGGGACGGACCTTTCCTACGAGCAGTACTTC.

This clonotype was seen once. The V gene is TRBV5-1, the J gene TRBJ2-3, with 7 bases identical to TRBD2. J was trimmed by 4 bases and V by 6 bases; bases with no gene match: 11. Germline values: CDR1 SGHRS, CDR2 YFSETQ. This CDR3 has 15 residues. The CDR3 sequence is CASTPTPGGADTQYF. As DNA, the CDR3 is TGCGCCAGCACCCCAACGCCGGGGGGTGCAGATACGCAGTATTTT.

V is TRBV6-5 and J is TRBJ2-5; tentatively, D is TRBD1 (6 bases). V was pared by 5 bases and J by 5 bases, with 12 bases between. Germline CDR1 MNHEY, CDR2 SVGAGI. The CDR3 has 13 residues. Here the CDR3 DNA reads TGTGCCAGCAGTCCAGGGGTTACGGAGACCCAGTACTTC. Protein: CASSPGVTETQYF.

This clonotype appeared a few times. This chain links TRBV6-5 with TRBJ1-3, with D unclear. CDR3 length: 14 residues. Trimming removed 0 bases from V and 1 base from J, with 4 bases in between. Germline V gene sequence: CDR1 MNHEY, CDR2 SVGAGI. The CDR3 bases are TGTGCCAGCAGTTACTCCCCGTCTGGAAACACCATATATTTT. It encodes CASSYSPSGNTIYF.

This clonotype was detected only a few times. V usage is TRBV5-6 and J usage is TRBJ2-7, with a possible D match to TRBD1 (8 bases). CDR3 length: 14 amino acids. The V gene's germline CDR1 is SGHDT and CDR2 YYEEEE. Trimming took off 1 base at V and 5 bases at J, with 13 bases between the two ends. This chain's CDR3 is CASSLRTGGDEQYV. Here the CDR3 DNA reads TGTGCCAGCAGCTTGCGCACAGGGGGGGACGAGCAGTACGTC.

This clonotype was detected only a few times. The J gene is TRBJ2-5, the V gene TRBV30, with D possibly matching TRBD2 (5 bases). V dropped 5 bases and J dropped 8 bases, with 12 bases sitting between them. CDR1 GTSNPN and CDR2 SVGIG come from the germline V gene (reference sequence). The CDR3 sequence is 11 residues long. CDR3 sequence reads: CAWEISGTQYF. The DNA for the CDR3 is TGTGCCTGGGAGATCAGCGGAACCCAGTACTTC.